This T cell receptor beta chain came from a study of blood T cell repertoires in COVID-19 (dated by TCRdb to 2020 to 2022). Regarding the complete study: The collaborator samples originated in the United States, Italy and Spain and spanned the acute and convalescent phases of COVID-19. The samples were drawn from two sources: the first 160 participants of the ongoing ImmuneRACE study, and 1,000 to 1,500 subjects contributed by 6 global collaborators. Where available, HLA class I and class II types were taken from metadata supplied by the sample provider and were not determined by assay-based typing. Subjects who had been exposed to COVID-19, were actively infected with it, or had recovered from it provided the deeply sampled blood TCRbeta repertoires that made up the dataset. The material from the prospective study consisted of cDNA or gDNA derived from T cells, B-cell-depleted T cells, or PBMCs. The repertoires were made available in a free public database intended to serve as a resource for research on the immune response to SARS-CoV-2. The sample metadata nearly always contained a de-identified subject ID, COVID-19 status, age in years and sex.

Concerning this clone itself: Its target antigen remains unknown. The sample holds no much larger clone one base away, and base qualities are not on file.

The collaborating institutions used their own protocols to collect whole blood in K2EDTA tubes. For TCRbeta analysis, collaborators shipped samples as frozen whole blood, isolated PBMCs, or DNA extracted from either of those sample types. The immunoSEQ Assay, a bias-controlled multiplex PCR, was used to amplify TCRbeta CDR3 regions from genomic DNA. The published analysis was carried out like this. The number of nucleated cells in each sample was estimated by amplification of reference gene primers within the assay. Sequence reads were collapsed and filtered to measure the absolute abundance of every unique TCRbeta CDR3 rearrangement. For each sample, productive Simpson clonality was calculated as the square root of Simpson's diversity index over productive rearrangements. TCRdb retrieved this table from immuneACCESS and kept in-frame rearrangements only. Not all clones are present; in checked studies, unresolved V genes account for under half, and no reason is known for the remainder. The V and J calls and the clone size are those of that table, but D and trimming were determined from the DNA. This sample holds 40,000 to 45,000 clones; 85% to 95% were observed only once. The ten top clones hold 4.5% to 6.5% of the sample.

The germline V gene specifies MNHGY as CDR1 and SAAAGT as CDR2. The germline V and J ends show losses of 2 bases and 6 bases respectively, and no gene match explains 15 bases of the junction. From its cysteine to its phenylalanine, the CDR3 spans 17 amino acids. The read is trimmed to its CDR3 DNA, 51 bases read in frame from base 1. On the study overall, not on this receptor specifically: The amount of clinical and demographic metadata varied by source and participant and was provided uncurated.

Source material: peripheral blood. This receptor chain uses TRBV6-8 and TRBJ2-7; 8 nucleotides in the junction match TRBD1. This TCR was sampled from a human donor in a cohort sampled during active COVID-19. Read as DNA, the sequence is TGTGCCAGCAGTTACCGGGACAGGTGGTACGAAAAGGTCGAGCAGTACTTC. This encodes CASSYRDRWYEKVEQYF.